This T cell receptor beta chain was profiled in a study of blood T cell repertoires in COVID-19. In the source study's methods: The assay estimated nucleated cells by amplifying reference gene primers. The protocol was immunoSEQ multiplex PCR, while the TCRdb copy is restricted to in-frame clones and leaves out a portion. V and J calls and clone size follow that table, whereas D and trimming were derived from the DNA. The table lists about 92,000 clones, around 72% of them singletons. V was pared by 3 bases and J by 3 bases, with 8 bases of the junction left unmatched. The germline CDR1 and CDR2 sequences are SGHNT and YYREEE (reference sequence). This CDR3 is 16 amino acids long.

The sequencing input was peripheral blood. The origin of this receptor is a woman in her sixties or seventies in a cohort sampled during active or convalescent COVID-19. The V call is TRBV5-4, the J call TRBJ2-7; 11 bases match TRBD2. The CDR3 reads CASSSTTTSGDYEQYF. CDR3 DNA sequence: TGTGCCAGCAGCTCAACCACGACTAGCGGGGACTACGAGCAGTACTTC.